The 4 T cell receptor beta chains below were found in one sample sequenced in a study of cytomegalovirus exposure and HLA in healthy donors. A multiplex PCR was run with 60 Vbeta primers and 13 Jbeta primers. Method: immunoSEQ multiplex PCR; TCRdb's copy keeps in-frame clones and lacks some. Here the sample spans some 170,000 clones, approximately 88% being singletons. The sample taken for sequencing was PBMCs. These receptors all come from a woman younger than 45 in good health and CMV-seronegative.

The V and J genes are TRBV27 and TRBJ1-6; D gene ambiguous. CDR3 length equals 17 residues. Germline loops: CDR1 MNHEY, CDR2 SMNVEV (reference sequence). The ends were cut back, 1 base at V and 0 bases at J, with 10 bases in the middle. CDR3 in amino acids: CASSLLAASSYNSPLHF. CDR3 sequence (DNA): TGTGCCAGCAGTTTATTAGCAGCCAGCTCCTATAATTCACCCCTCCACTTT.

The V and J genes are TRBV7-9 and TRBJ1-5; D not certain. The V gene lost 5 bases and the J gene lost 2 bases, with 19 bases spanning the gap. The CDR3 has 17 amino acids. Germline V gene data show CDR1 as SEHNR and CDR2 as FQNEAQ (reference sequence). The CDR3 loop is CASSDGWPGGRNQPQHF. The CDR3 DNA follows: TGTGCCAGCAGCGACGGTTGGCCCGGAGGCCGCAATCAGCCCCAGCATTTT.

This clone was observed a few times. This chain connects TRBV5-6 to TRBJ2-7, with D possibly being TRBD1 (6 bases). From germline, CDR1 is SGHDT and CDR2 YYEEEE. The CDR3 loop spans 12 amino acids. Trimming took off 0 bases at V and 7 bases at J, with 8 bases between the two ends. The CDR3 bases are TGTGCCAGCAGCTTGGACAGGGTTGAGCAGTACTTC. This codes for CASSLDRVEQYF.

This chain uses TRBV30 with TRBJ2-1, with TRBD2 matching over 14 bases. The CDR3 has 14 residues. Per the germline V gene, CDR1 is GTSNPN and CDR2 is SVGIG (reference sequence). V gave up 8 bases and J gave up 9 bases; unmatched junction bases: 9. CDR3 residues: CAVMTSGRAPEQFF. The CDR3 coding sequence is TGTGCCGTCATGACTAGCGGGAGGGCCCCTGAGCAGTTCTTC.